Listed here are 23 T cell receptor beta chains from one sample, sequenced in a study of cytomegalovirus exposure and HLA in healthy donors. PCR employed 60 Vbeta and 13 Jbeta primers. Clones were sequenced by immunoSEQ multiplex PCR, and TCRdb holds only the in-frame ones, with some missing. The sample lists roughly 130,000 clones, about four fifths occurring once. The sample taken for sequencing was PBMCs. These TCRs come from a man younger than 45 in good health and CMV-seronegative.

CDR3 coding DNA: TGTGCCAGTAGTATAAGGGGAAACTATGGCTACACCTTC. Its protein product is CASSIRGNYGYTF. The genes are TRBV19 and TRBJ1-2, with TRBD1 as a possible D gene (5 bases). CDR1 and CDR2 (germline): LNHDA, SQIVND (reference sequence). This CDR3 region has 13 residues. V lost 2 bases and J lost 2, with 6 bases in between.

This clone was detected once. The rearrangement joins TRBV28 to TRBJ1-2, with a tentative D call TRBD1 (6 bases). This CDR3 has 14 residues. The V gene lost 1 base and the J gene lost 3 bases, with 9 bases spanning the gap. Germline V CDR1 and CDR2: MDHEN, SYDVKM. This chain's CDR3 is CASSLSGVDYGYTF. The CDR3 coding sequence is TGTGCCAGCAGTTTATCAGGGGTGGACTATGGCTACACCTTC.

This clone occurred once. The genes are TRBV6-5 and TRBJ2-7, with D perhaps TRBD2 (5 bases). Germline loops: CDR1 MNHEY, CDR2 SVGAGI. V was cut by 5 bases and J by 2 bases, with 10 bases left in between. The CDR3 covers 13 residues. As DNA, the CDR3 is TGTGCCAGCAGTGAGGGTGCTCCCTACGAGCAGTACTTC. It yields the protein CASSEGAPYEQYF.

The J gene is TRBJ2-7, the V gene TRBV29-1; 12 nucleotides match TRBD1. The CDR3 contains 15 residues. Germline CDR1 SQVTM, CDR2 ANQGSEA. V lost 1 base to trimming and J lost 6 bases; unmatched junction nucleotides: 7. The CDR3 nucleotides read TGCAGCGTTGAAGGTGCGGGACAGGGGGCTTCCGAGCAGTACTTC. As protein: CSVEGAGQGASEQYF.

This chain connects TRBV6-6 to TRBJ2-3; the match to TRBD2 covers 10 bases. The V and J ends lost 10 bases and 4 bases, in that order; junction bases with no gene match: 8. The V gene's germline CDR1 is MNHNY and CDR2 SVGAGI (reference sequence). The length of the CDR3 is 14 residues. CDR3 coding DNA: TGTGCCACCAAAACTAGCGGGGCGGCAGATACGCAGTATTTT. Translated, it gives CATKTSGAADTQYF.

The chain joins TRBV4-1 to TRBJ2-7; TRBD1 might be the D (6 bases). V lost 1 base, J lost 5 bases, and 15 bases lay in between. The germline V gene encodes CDR1 MGHRA and CDR2 YSYEKL. The CDR3 spans 15 residues. CDR3 sequence: CASSQGGTGNDEQYF. The CDR3, as DNA: TGCGCCAGCAGCCAAGGGGGAACAGGGAACGACGAGCAGTACTTC.

The V call is TRBV9, the J call TRBJ1-5, with 11 bases that match TRBD1. J lost 6 bases, V lost 0 bases, and 2 bases had no gene match. From germline, CDR1 is SGDLS and CDR2 YYNGEE. This CDR3 comprises 15 residues. CDR3 coding DNA: TGTGCCAGCAGCGTAGGGGACAGGGGGTTTCAGCCCCAGCATTTT. Its protein product is CASSVGDRGFQPQHF.

The J gene is TRBJ1-6, the V gene TRBV7-9; TRBD1 aligns across 12 bases. The CDR3 covers 15 residues. Trimming cost V 5 bases and J 10 bases; bases outside gene matches: 6. Germline V gene sequence: CDR1 SEHNR, CDR2 FQNEAQ (reference sequence). In nucleotides, the CDR3 is TGTGCCAGCAGCGCCGGGACAGGGGGCCACTCACCCCTCCACTTT. Protein: CASSAGTGGHSPLHF.

This sequence joins TRBV7-8 and TRBJ2-3; no definite D call. The CDR3 has 12 amino acids. The V gene lost 2 bases and the J gene lost 6 bases, with 6 bases spanning the gap. The germline V gene encodes CDR1 SGHVS and CDR2 FQNEAQ. The CDR3 region is CASSLLRDTQYF. For the CDR3, the DNA is TGTGCCAGCAGCTTATTGAGGGATACGCAGTATTTT.

The rearrangement joins TRBV10-1 to TRBJ2-7, with D possibly matching TRBD2 (5 bases). The CDR3 contains 15 residues. Per the germline V gene, CDR1 is WNHNN and CDR2 is SYGVQD (reference sequence). V was clipped by 7 bases and J by 2 bases, with 18 bases between them. This chain's CDR3 is CASIIWENGTYEQYF. In DNA, the CDR3 is TGCGCCAGCATTATATGGGAGAACGGGACCTACGAGCAGTACTTC.

This rearrangement joins TRBV15 to TRBJ2-1; TRBD2 matches 12 bases. From germline, CDR1 is LNHNV and CDR2 YYDKDF (reference sequence). Unmatched junction bases numbered 2, after V lost 3 bases and J lost 2 bases. The CDR3 length is 16 residues. The CDR3 sequence: CATSRGTSGPYNEQFF. The DNA of the CDR3 is TGTGCCACCAGCAGGGGGACTAGCGGGCCCTACAATGAGCAGTTCTTC. The whole variable domain, filled in from reference TRBV15 and TRBJ2-1, reads DAMVIQNPRYQVTQFGKPVTLSCSQTLNHNVMYWYQQKSSQAPKLLFHYYDKDFNNEADTPDNFQSRRPNTSFCFLDIRSPGLGDTAMYLCATSRGTSGPYNEQFFGPGTRLTVL.

This clone appeared a few times. The genes are TRBV5-6 and TRBJ1-6; D unresolved. This CDR3 is 16 amino acids long. Per germline, CDR1 SGHDT and CDR2 YYEEEE. Between the trimmed V and J ends, which lost 0 bases and 0 bases, there was a span of 7 bases. The CDR3 sequence: CASSLDWSSYNSPLHF. The CDR3 DNA is TGTGCCAGCAGCTTGGACTGGAGCTCCTATAATTCACCCCTCCACTTT.

The genes are TRBV19 and TRBJ2-7; TRBD1 aligns across 7 bases. V shed 2 bases, J shed 4 bases, and the junction held 11 bases outside the gene matches. CDR3 length: 16 amino acids. The V gene's germline CDR1 is LNHDA and CDR2 SQIVND (reference sequence). The chain's CDR3 is CASSITKHRGPYEQYF. CDR3 coding DNA: TGTGCCAGTAGTATAACAAAACACAGGGGTCCATACGAGCAGTACTTC.

V gene TRBV2 combines with J gene TRBJ2-1, with D maybe TRBD1 (5 bases). Trimming took 4 bases from V and 5 from J, leaving 15 bases between them. Germline values: CDR1 SNHLY, CDR2 FYNNEI. The CDR3 spans 15 residues. This CDR3 reads CASSGFQGFDNEQFF. The CDR3 coding sequence is TGTGCCAGCAGTGGTTTTCAGGGTTTCGACAATGAGCAGTTCTTC. The whole variable domain, filled in from reference TRBV2 and TRBJ2-1, reads EPEVTQTPSHQVTQMGQEVILRCVPISNHLYFYWYRQILGQKVEFLVSFYNNEISEKSEIFDDQFSVERPDGSNFTLKIRSTKLEDSAMYFCASSGFQGFDNEQFFGPGTRLTVL.

This clone was seen a single time. The gene calls are TRBV6-1 and TRBJ2-2; the D gene is possibly TRBD1 (6 bases). V dropped 7 bases and J dropped 6 bases, with 12 bases sitting between them. This CDR3 comprises 13 residues. Germline V gives CDR1 MNHNS, CDR2 SASEGT. The CDR3 reads CASTGVWAGELFF. The CDR3 DNA reads TGTGCCAGCACAGGGGTTTGGGCCGGGGAGCTGTTTTTT.

V usage is TRBV29-1 and J usage is TRBJ1-2, with D possibly matching TRBD1 (5 bases). V was shortened by 2 bases and J by 2 bases, with 6 bases between the two germline ends. Germline CDR1 SQVTM, CDR2 ANQGSEA. This CDR3 comprises 12 residues. The CDR3 nucleotides are TGCAGCGTTGAATCAGGGAACTATGGCTACACCTTC. Encoded protein: CSVESGNYGYTF.

V gene TRBV5-1 combines with J gene TRBJ2-1, with D perhaps TRBD1 (6 bases). Germline V CDR1 and CDR2: SGHRS, YFSETQ. V was cut by 4 bases and J by 0 bases, with 11 bases left in between. This CDR3 contains 15 residues. CDR3 sequence: CASSPSRGSYNEQFF. For the CDR3, the DNA is TGCGCCAGCAGCCCAAGCAGGGGCTCCTACAATGAGCAGTTCTTC.

The chain combines TRBV6-1 with TRBJ1-3; D is ambiguous. This CDR3 has 16 amino acids. V was shortened by 1 base and J by 0 bases, with 10 bases between the two germline ends. CDR1 MNHNS and CDR2 SASEGT come from the germline V gene. In DNA, the CDR3 is TGTGCCAGCAGTGAAGGCCCGACAAGCTCTGGAAACACCATATATTTT. Translating it yields CASSEGPTSSGNTIYF.

The V and J genes are TRBV7-2 and TRBJ2-5; D possibly corresponds to TRBD2 (5 bases). CDR1 and CDR2 (germline): SGHTA, FQGNSA. CDR3 length equals 12 residues. The V gene lost 5 bases and the J gene lost 7 bases, with 11 bases spanning the gap. The CDR3, as DNA: TGTGCCAGCAGCCCGGGAACACGGACCCAGTACTTC. It specifies CASSPGTRTQYF.

This chain links TRBV29-1 with TRBJ2-3, with D unclear. With 5 bases removed from V and 0 bases from J, the gap between germline ends came to 3 bases. Germline V gene data show CDR1 as SQVTM and CDR2 as ANQGSEA. This CDR3 has 11 amino acids. As DNA, the CDR3 is TGCAGCGTTTCTAGCACAGATACGCAGTATTTT. Protein sequence: CSVSSTDTQYF.

The chain couples TRBV5-4 to TRBJ2-1; 12 nucleotides agree with TRBD2. CDR3 length equals 15 residues. Per germline, CDR1 SGHNT and CDR2 YYREEE (reference sequence). V was clipped by 4 bases and J by 8 bases; unmatched bases: 7. CDR3 protein: CASSPPGLAGHEQFF. In DNA, the CDR3 is TGTGCCAGCAGCCCTCCGGGACTAGCGGGCCATGAGCAGTTCTTC.

The chain uses TRBV28 and TRBJ2-3; possible D gene TRBD1, 5 bases. In germline, CDR1 is MDHEN, CDR2 SYDVKM. V was trimmed by 5 bases and J by 0 bases, leaving 15 bases between them. The CDR3 runs 16 residues. Written as DNA, the CDR3 is TGTGCCAGCAGTCGGGCCCGACAGTCTAGCACAGATACGCAGTATTTT. It yields the protein CASSRARQSSTDTQYF. Combining the CDR3 with reference TRBV28 and TRBJ2-3 gives the whole variable domain DVKVTQSSRYLVKRTGEKVFLECVQDMDHENMFWYRQDPGLGLRLIYFSYDVKMKEKGDIPEGYSVSREKKERFSLILESASTNQTSMYLCASSRARQSSTDTQYFGPGTRLTVL.

The gene calls are TRBV27 and TRBJ2-3; D possibly corresponds to TRBD1 (6 bases). The germline gives CDR1 MNHEY, CDR2 SMNVEV (reference sequence). CDR3 length equals 15 residues. V lost 3 bases, J lost 6 bases, and 16 bases lay in between. Here the CDR3 reads CASSLVGGYTDTQYF. CDR3 DNA: TGTGCCAGCAGTTTGGTAGGGGGTTATACGGATACGCAGTATTTT.